The sample holds many counts of the clone carrying this T cell receptor beta chain. Its specificity is not known. There are 14 residues in the CDR3. The germline gives CDR1 MGHRA, CDR2 YSYEKL. The V end lost 2 bases, the J end lost 5 bases, and 12 bases lay between the germline ends. This sample is part of a study of molecular identifiers for immune sequencing clone quantification. Across the whole study: Sequencing covered four of five parts into which replicate RNA from about 21,000 or 97,000 naive CD8 cells was split.

General observations from the study: Amid some 900,000 naive cells, spiked Jurkat TCR RNA from one cell was reportedly still detectable.

Libraries of bulk TCR were made by previously described methods (with listed TCR primers). TCRdb re-analysed the PCR reads in MiXCR, keeping a single row per CDR3 protein. This sample has roughly 65,000 distinct CDR3 sequences, with around 17% found just once. The TCR originated in a human donor in good health. Some libraries in this study had Jurkat cell RNA spiked in. The chain employs TRBV4-1 and TRBJ1-1; D is undetermined. Material: naive CD8+ T cells from blood, with Jurkat cell RNA spiked in. Subset indicated: FACS-sorted CD8+CD4-CCR7+CD45RA+ naive T cells. CDR3 sequence reads: CASSQPAGQTEAFF. The CDR3 nucleotides are TGCGCCAGCAGCCAACCCGCGGGTCAAACTGAAGCTTTCTTT.